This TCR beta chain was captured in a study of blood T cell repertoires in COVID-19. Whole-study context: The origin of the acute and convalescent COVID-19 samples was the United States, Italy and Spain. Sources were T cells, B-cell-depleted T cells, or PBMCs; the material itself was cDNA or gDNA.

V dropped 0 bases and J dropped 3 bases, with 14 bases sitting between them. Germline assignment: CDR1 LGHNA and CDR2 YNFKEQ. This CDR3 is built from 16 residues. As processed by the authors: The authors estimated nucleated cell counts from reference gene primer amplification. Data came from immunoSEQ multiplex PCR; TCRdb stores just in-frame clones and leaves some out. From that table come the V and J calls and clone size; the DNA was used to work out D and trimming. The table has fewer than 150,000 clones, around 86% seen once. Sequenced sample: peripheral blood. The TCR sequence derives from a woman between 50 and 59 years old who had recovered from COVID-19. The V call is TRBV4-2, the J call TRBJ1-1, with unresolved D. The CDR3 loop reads CASSQDRFGGDTEAFF. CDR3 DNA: TGTGCCAGCAGCCAAGACCGTTTCGGAGGCGACACTGAAGCTTTCTTT.